The 23 T cell receptor beta chains below come from one sample, sequenced in a study of T cells after yellow fever vaccination. TCRdb re-analysed the 5' RACE reads in MiXCR, keeping a single row per CDR3 protein. The sample holds hundreds of thousands of distinct CDR3 sequences, around 10% seen once. This specimen consisted of CD4+ T cells sorted from PBMCs, obtained 5 days after the yellow fever booster vaccination. Receptors originate from a man aged 18-30 years who received the YFV17D yellow fever vaccine.

This clonotype was seen only a few times. This sequence joins TRBV27 and TRBJ2-7, with a possible D match to TRBD2 (6 bases). Trimming took 6 bases from V and 5 from J, leaving 20 bases between them. The CDR3 has 15 amino acids. Germline values: CDR1 MNHEY, CDR2 SMNVEV (reference sequence). CDR3 sequence (DNA): TGTGCCAGCAGGGACTACAGCCTTTCTCGGGACGAGCAGTACTTC. Its translation: CASRDYSLSRDEQYF.

This clonotype appeared a few times. This CDR3 reads CASSSRGRHNEQFF. CDR3 DNA: TGTGCCAGCAGCTCTAGGGGCAGGCACAATGAGCAGTTCTTC. The gene calls are TRBV7-2 and TRBJ2-1, with D maybe TRBD1 (5 bases). The CDR3 extends over 14 amino acids. Germline loops: CDR1 SGHTA, CDR2 FQGNSA. V was trimmed by 4 bases and J by 5 bases, leaving 12 bases between them.

In this sample, this clonotype turned up many times. The rearrangement links TRBV5-1 to TRBJ1-1; D not resolved. Germline lookup yields CDR1 SGHRS and CDR2 YFSETQ. CDR3 length: 12 residues. Trimming pared 6 bases from V and 7 bases from J, leaving 13 bases between. CDR3 protein: CASMLRSGEAFF. The DNA of the CDR3 is TGCGCCAGCATGCTAAGATCAGGTGAAGCTTTCTTT.

V and J are TRBV9 and TRBJ2-7; TRBD1 matches at 9 bases. Germline V gene sequence: CDR1 SGDLS, CDR2 YYNGEE. V shed 4 bases, J shed 3 bases, and the junction held 11 bases outside the gene matches. CDR3 length: 16 residues. CDR3 sequence: CASSLYPGTGIYEQYF. The CDR3 region has the DNA TGTGCCAGCAGCCTCTACCCCGGGACAGGGATCTACGAGCAGTACTTC.

This clonotype was observed a handful of times. The chain is built from TRBV20-1 and TRBJ2-5; unclear D gene. V lost 6 bases, J lost 5 bases, and 13 bases lay in between. The CDR3 is 12 residues long. Germline V CDR1 and CDR2: DFQATT, SNEGSKA (reference sequence). In DNA, the CDR3 is TGCAGTGCAACCTCTAGTGAGGAGACCCAGTACTTC. Translating it yields CSATSSEETQYF.

V usage is TRBV20-1 and J usage is TRBJ2-3; D remains unclear. V was pared by 0 bases and J by 0 bases, with 16 bases between. The CDR3 runs 17 residues. Germline CDR1 reads DFQATT; CDR2 reads SNEGSKA (reference sequence). The CDR3 protein is CSARDARLTPSTDTQYF. The CDR3 coding sequence is TGCAGTGCTAGAGATGCCAGGCTGACACCCAGCACAGATACGCAGTATTTT.

The CDR3 DNA is TGCGCCAGCAGCTTGGCGGTGGCGGGGGTCACTGAAGCTTTCTTT. The encoded protein is CASSLAVAGVTEAFF. The chain links TRBV5-1 to TRBJ1-1; D possibly corresponds to TRBD1 (5 bases). The germline CDR1 and CDR2 sequences are SGHRS and YFSETQ. The CDR3 spans 15 residues. Trimming took 0 bases from V and 4 from J, leaving 13 bases between them.

V usage is TRBV21-1 and J usage is TRBJ2-7. TRBV21-1 is classified as a pseudogene. The CDR3 runs 13 residues. DNA of the CDR3: TGTGCCAGCAGCAAAGGAAAGGCGTACGAGCAGTACTTC. Translating gives CASSKGKAYEQYF.

This clonotype has a count of ten or more. The J gene is TRBJ2-7, the V gene TRBV10-1, with D possibly TRBD1 on 6 matching bases. V was clipped by 5 bases and J by 6 bases, with 11 bases between them. Germline CDR1 is WNHNN and CDR2 is SYGVQD (reference sequence). The CDR3 loop spans 12 amino acids. CDR3 sequence reads: CASSRTGSEQYF. CDR3 DNA: TGCGCCAGCAGTCGAACAGGGTCCGAGCAGTACTTC.

The table lists this clonotype with a few counts. The chain recombines TRBV4-2 with TRBJ2-5; D may be TRBD2 (6 bases). The V and J ends lost 1 base and 2 bases respectively, with 14 bases between them. The V gene's germline CDR1 is LGHNA and CDR2 YNFKEQ. This CDR3 is 16 amino acids long. CDR3 coding DNA: TGTGCCAGCAGCCAAGCACTAGGCGGGGTTCAAGAGACCCAGTACTTC. It is translated as CASSQALGGVQETQYF.

The rearrangement uses TRBV6-1 and TRBJ1-2; D is unresolved. The CDR3 consists of 14 residues. Trimming removed 7 bases from V and 3 bases from J, with 15 bases in between. The germline gives CDR1 MNHNS, CDR2 SASEGT. CDR3 bases: TGTGCCAGCACCGTCGCCTCCTTGGACTATGGCTACACCTTC. This sequence encodes CASTVASLDYGYTF.

A few counts support this clonotype. The CDR3 sequence is CASSRVLDTQYF. CDR3 in DNA: TGTGCCAGCAGCCGTGTTTTGGATACGCAGTATTTT. The gene calls are TRBV7-9 and TRBJ2-3; no clear D. From germline, CDR1 is SEHNR and CDR2 FQNEAQ (reference sequence). This CDR3 region has 12 residues. V lost 5 bases, J lost 6 bases, and 9 bases lay in between.

The V gene is TRBV7-9, the J gene TRBJ2-7; tentative D call: TRBD2 (6 bases). Germline V gene sequence: CDR1 SEHNR, CDR2 FQNEAQ (reference sequence). This CDR3 has 14 amino acids. Deletions cut 5 bases from V and 3 bases from J, with 14 bases between. The CDR3 nucleotides read TGTGCCAGCAGCAACCCGGGACTGCTCTACGAGCAGTACTTC. Translation: CASSNPGLLYEQYF.

The chain uses TRBV6-4 and TRBJ1-2; 7 bases are a match to TRBD1. This CDR3 is 17 amino acids long. Germline CDR1 reads MRHNA; CDR2 reads SNTAGT. With 5 bases clipped from V and 4 bases from J, the junction kept 16 bases outside the gene matches. The CDR3 protein is CASSHHVSKTGFYGYTF. In nucleotides, the CDR3 is TGTGCCAGCAGTCACCATGTCTCGAAGACAGGGTTCTATGGCTACACCTTC.

The chain joins TRBV28 to TRBJ1-3; D gene uncertain. The CDR3 is made up of 15 amino acids. Germline V CDR1 and CDR2: MDHEN, SYDVKM. Trimming took off 3 bases at V and 0 bases at J, with 9 bases between the two ends. The CDR3 bases are TGTGCCAGCAGTTTGAGGGCGGTCTCTGGAAACACCATATATTTT. As protein: CASSLRAVSGNTIYF.

The V gene is TRBV20-1, the J gene TRBJ1-1; TRBD1 agrees at 7 bases. The CDR3 extends over 13 amino acids. Germline CDR1 reads DFQATT; CDR2 reads SNEGSKA (reference sequence). V gave up 0 bases and J gave up 3 bases; unmatched junction bases: 1. The chain's CDR3 is CSARDQGDTEAFF. The CDR3 coding sequence is TGCAGTGCTAGAGACCAGGGGGACACTGAAGCTTTCTTT.

A few counts support this clonotype. This rearrangement joins TRBV5-1 to TRBJ2-1; 7 nucleotides match TRBD1. V lost 2 bases and J lost 8; bases outside the gene matches: 13. The CDR3 covers 16 residues. The germline V gene encodes CDR1 SGHRS and CDR2 YFSETQ. This chain's CDR3 is CASSLGGAGTNDEQFF. The CDR3, as DNA: TGCGCCAGCAGCTTAGGGGGCGCTGGGACCAATGATGAGCAGTTCTTC.

This clonotype was seen many times. The chain recombines TRBV5-1 with TRBJ2-7, with unresolved D. V was pared by 0 bases and J by 2 bases, with 9 bases between. Germline V gives CDR1 SGHRS, CDR2 YFSETQ. The CDR3 extends over 14 amino acids. The CDR3 region is CASSLEAGPYEQYF. Written as DNA, the CDR3 is TGCGCCAGCAGCTTGGAGGCCGGTCCCTACGAGCAGTACTTC.

This clonotype was counted a few times. This sequence joins TRBV20-1 and TRBJ1-1; no definite D call. Trimming pared 3 bases from V and 0 bases from J, leaving 11 bases between. The CDR3 has 14 amino acids. The germline V gene encodes CDR1 DFQATT and CDR2 SNEGSKA (reference sequence). CDR3 nucleotides: TGCAGTGCTAGGAGGCAGCCAGTGAACACTGAAGCTTTCTTT. Protein sequence: CSARRQPVNTEAFF.

The sample holds a few counts of this clonotype. The gene calls are TRBV12-3 or TRBV12-4 and TRBJ1-2; D ambiguous. V lost 2 bases and J 3 bases, leaving 13 bases between the germline ends. The CDR3 is 15 residues long. As DNA, the CDR3 is TGTGCCAGCAGTTTAATCGGACCTTGGGACTATGGCTACACCTTC. Amino acid sequence: CASSLIGPWDYGYTF.

Many counts were recorded for this clonotype. The gene calls are TRBV14 and TRBJ2-3, with no clear D. The CDR3 contains 15 residues. V was pared by 0 bases and J by 4 bases, with 11 bases between. Per germline, CDR1 SGHDN and CDR2 FVKESK. Written as DNA, the CDR3 is TGTGCCAGCAGCCAAGATGTGGCTGGGGCAGATACGCAGTATTTT. This sequence encodes CASSQDVAGADTQYF.

The V gene is TRBV6-5, the J gene TRBJ2-5, with 7 positions matching TRBD2. Germline V CDR1 and CDR2: MNHEY, SVGAGI. The CDR3 is 15 residues long. Unmatched junction bases numbered 9, after V lost 6 bases and J lost 2 bases. The CDR3 sequence is CASSRSGVGQETQYF. CDR3 nucleotides: TGTGCCAGCAGCCGAAGCGGGGTGGGACAAGAGACCCAGTACTTC.

This clonotype was recorded a few times. This sequence joins TRBV7-9 and TRBJ2-1; perhaps TRBD1 as D (6 bases). CDR1 is SEHNR and CDR2 is FQNEAQ in the germline V gene (reference sequence). V was cut by 6 bases and J by 9 bases, with 12 bases left in between. The CDR3 has 12 residues. CDR3 in DNA: TGTGCCAGCAGTTTCCGGGACATTGAGCAGTTCTTC. Protein: CASSFRDIEQFF.